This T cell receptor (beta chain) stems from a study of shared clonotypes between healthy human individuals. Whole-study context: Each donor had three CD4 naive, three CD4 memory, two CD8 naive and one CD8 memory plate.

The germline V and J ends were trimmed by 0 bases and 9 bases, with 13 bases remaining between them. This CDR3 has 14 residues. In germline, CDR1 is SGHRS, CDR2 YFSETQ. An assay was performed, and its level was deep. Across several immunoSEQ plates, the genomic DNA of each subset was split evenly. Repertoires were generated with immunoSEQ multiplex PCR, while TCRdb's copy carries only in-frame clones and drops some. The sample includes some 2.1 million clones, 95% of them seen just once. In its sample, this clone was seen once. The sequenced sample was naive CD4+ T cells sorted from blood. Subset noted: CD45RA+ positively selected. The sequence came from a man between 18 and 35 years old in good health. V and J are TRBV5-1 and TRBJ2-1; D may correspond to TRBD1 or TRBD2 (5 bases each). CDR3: CASSLDRPGGEQFF. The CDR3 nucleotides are TGCGCCAGCAGCTTGGACCGCCCTGGGGGTGAGCAGTTCTTC.